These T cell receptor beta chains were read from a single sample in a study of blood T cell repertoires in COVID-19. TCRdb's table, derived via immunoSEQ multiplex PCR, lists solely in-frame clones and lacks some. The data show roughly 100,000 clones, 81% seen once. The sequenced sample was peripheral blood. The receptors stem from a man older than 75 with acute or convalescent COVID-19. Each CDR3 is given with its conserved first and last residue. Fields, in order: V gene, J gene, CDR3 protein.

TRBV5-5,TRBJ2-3,CASSLLGPDTQYF
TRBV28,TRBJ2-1,CASSPDSGLAGGRYNEQFF
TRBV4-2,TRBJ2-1,CASSQEKRNEQFF
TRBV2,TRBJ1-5,CASSAEEQPQHF
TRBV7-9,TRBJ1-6,CASSLELLVSPLHF
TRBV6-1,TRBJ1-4,CASSEIGGLGEKLFF
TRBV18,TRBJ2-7,CASSRRGQEQYF
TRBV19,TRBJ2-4,CASRMSPRGIQYF
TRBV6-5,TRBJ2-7,CASSRFPGLANEQYF
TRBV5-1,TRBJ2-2,CASSLVVPNTAGELFF
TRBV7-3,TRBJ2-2,CASRVDRGETGELFF
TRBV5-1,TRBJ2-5,CASGVGTGEPETQYF
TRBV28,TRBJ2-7,CASSLGGSWYEQYF
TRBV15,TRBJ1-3,CATSRVHSGNTIYF
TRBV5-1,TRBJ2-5,CASSLNGQETQYF
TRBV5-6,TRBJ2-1,CASSWGQGAYNEQFF
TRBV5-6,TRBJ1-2,CASSFQYPNYGYTF
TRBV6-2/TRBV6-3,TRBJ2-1,CASSLGTSGINEQFF
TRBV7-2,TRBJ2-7,CASSLARTGSLREQYF